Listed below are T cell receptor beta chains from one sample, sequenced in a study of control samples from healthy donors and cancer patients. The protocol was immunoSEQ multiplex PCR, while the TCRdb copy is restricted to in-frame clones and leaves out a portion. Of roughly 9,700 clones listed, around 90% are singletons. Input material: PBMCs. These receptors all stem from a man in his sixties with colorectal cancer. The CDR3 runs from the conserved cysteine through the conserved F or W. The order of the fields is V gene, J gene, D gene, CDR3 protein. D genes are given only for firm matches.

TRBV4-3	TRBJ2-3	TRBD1	CASSQVGQSQTQYF
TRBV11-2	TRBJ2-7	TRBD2	CASSWTSGGTEQYF
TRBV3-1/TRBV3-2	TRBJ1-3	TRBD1	CASSPRQGRNTIYF
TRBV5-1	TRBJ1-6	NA	CASSQTDSSYNSPLHF
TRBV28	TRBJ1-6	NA	CASSLSWGAGNSPLHF
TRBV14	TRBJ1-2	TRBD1	CASSLRTGEYYGYTF
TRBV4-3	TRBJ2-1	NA	CASSQQIAYNEQFF
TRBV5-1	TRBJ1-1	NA	CASSLARGDWNTEAFF
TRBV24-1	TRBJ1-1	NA	CATSDGDWPMNTEAFF
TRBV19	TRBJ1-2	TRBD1	CATSRTGEGGYTF
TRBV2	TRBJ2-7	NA	CASSRQRYEQYF
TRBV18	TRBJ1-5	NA	CASSRERHQPQHF
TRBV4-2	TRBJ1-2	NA	CASSPPSTDGYTF
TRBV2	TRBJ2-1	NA	CASSLNPLYNEQFF
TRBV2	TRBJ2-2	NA	CASSVRNTGELFF
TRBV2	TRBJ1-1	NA	CASSEPELGYGFF
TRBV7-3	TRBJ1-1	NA	CASSLVDKGPNTEAFF
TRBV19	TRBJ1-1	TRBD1	CASSIGTGVYTEAFF
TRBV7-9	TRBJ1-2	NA	CASSQGYRGPSGYTF
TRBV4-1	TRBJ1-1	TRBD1	CASSQISWQVTRRGRGTEAFF
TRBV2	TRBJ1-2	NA	CASSVVGAANYGYTF
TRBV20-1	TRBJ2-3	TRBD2	CSASPSGGPDTQYF
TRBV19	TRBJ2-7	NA	CASSWALSYEQYF
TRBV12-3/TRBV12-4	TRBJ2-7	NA	CASSLAGTYEQYF
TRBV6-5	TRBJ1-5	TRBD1	CASSATGVNRQPQHF
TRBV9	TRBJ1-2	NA	CASSVSGGAYGYTF
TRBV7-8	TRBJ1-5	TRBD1	CASSGAPGQGSGNQPQHF
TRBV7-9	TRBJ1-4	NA	CASSPGRINEKLFF
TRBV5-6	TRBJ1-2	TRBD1	CASSFKRTGRNYGYTF
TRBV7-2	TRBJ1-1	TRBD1	CASSSTGTSTEAFF
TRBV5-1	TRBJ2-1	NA	CASSSGGVYNEQFF
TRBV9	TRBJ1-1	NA	CASSQGGSTEAFF
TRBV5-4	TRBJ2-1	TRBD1	CASRGQGAYNEQFF
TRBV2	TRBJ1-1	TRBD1	CASSYRTGNTEAFF
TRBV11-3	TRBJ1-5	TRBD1	CASRGKPGQGALYSNQPQHF
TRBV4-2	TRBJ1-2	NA	CASSQGSGNTYGYTF
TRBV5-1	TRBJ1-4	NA	CASSLEGVSGEKLFF
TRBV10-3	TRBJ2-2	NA	CAIREGENTGELFF
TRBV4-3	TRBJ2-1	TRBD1	CASSPGTGSGNEQFF
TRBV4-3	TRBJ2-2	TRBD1	CASSQGQGRTGELFF
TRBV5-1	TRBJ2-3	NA	CASSSSWGSRDTDTQYF
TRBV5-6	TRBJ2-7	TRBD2	CASSATSGGHEQYF